The 10 T cell receptor beta chains presented below share a single source sample, sequenced in a study of metastatic and nonmetastatic thyroid tumors. TCRdb re-called the PCR reads with MiXCR. The table lists under 100,000 clones, around 9.2% of them singletons, with 8.8% in the top ten. Each patient came to thyroid surgery without any prior treatment (of any kind). The sample taken for sequencing was blood. These receptors were taken from a female donor with papillary thyroid cancer or a benign thyroid nodule (not recorded which). Some clones in this sample may be carry-over from other donors' samples.

This clone was seen many times. V usage is TRBV5-1 and J usage is TRBJ2-2; D remains ambiguous. Looked up from germline, CDR1 is SGHRS and CDR2 is YFSETQ. Trimming cost V 7 bases and J 4 bases, with 14 bases left between them. This CDR3 comprises 14 residues. The CDR3 region is CASRPDRLTGELFF. The CDR3 bases are TGCGCCAGCCGCCCGGACCGGCTCACCGGGGAGCTGTTTTTT.

The chain recombines TRBV3-1 with TRBJ1-2; no definite D call. The CDR3 is made up of 11 amino acids. Looked up from germline, CDR1 is LGHDT and CDR2 is YNNKEL (reference sequence). Deletions cut 4 bases from V and 8 bases from J, with 8 bases between. The CDR3 is CASSLGSGYTF. The CDR3, as DNA: TGTGCCAGCAGCCTCGGCTCCGGCTACACCTTC.

The table lists this clone with many counts. The rearrangement links TRBV19 to TRBJ1-1, with D unclear. Looked up from germline, CDR1 is LNHDA and CDR2 is SQIVND (reference sequence). V gave up 5 bases and J gave up 0 bases, with 10 bases separating them. CDR3 size: 14 residues. This CDR3 reads CASSHRNLNTEAFF. The CDR3 DNA is TGTGCCAGTAGTCACCGGAACTTGAACACTGAAGCTTTCTTT. The variable domain in full, completed from reference TRBV19 and TRBJ1-1, reads DGGITQSPKYLFRKEGQNVTLSCEQNLNHDAMYWYRQDPGQGLRLIYYSQIVNDFQKGDIAEGYSVSREKKESFPLTVTSAQKNPTAFYLCASSHRNLNTEAFFGQGTRLTVV.

V usage is TRBV11-1 and J usage is TRBJ2-3; the match to TRBD2 covers 13 bases. The CDR3 covers 15 residues. After removal of 5 bases from V and 5 bases from J, the junction contained 4 bases not matched to a gene. Germline CDR1 and CDR2: SGHAT and FQDESV (reference sequence). Here the CDR3 DNA reads TGTGCCAGCAGCCCACTAGCGGGGGGGCAAGATACGCAGTATTTT. Translating gives CASSPLAGGQDTQYF.

This clone was counted ten times or more. The chain is built from TRBV19 and TRBJ2-2; no reliable D call. The V end was cut by 4 bases, the J end by 7 bases, with 25 bases between. CDR1 and CDR2 (germline): LNHDA, SQIVND (reference sequence). The CDR3 extends over 18 amino acids. The CDR3 reads CASSTRRVLLLLGGELFF. CDR3 DNA: TGTGCCAGTAGTACGAGACGCGTCCTCCTTTTGCTAGGCGGGGAGCTGTTTTTT.

This clone was seen repeatedly, ten times or more. The chain recombines TRBV5-1 with TRBJ1-5, with D perhaps matching TRBD1 (6 bases). V was cut by 2 bases and J by 0 bases, with 9 bases left in between. CDR1 and CDR2 (germline): SGHRS, YFSETQ. The CDR3 totals 15 residues. For the CDR3, the DNA is TGCGCCAGCAGCTTATCAGGGGATAGCAATCAGCCCCAGCATTTT. Its translation is CASSLSGDSNQPQHF.

This clone was counted between two and nine times. This sequence joins TRBV5-6 and TRBJ2-1; TRBD1 aligns across 11 bases. CDR3 length: 16 residues. The germline V gene has CDR1 SGHDT and CDR2 YYEEEE. J gave up 6 bases and V 3 bases, and 8 bases lay outside the gene matches. The DNA of the CDR3 is TGTGCCAGCAGCTACACCGGGACAGGGGGTACCAATGAGCAGTTCTTC. The encoded protein is CASSYTGTGGTNEQFF.

This clone showed up many times. The chain carries TRBV2 and TRBJ2-1, with 10 positions matching TRBD1. Germline assignment: CDR1 SNHLY and CDR2 FYNNEI. V lost 4 bases, J lost 4 bases, and 4 bases stayed unmatched. The CDR3 runs to 15 residues. The CDR3 here is CASSADRGNYNEQFF. The CDR3 DNA sequence: TGTGCCAGCAGTGCGGACAGGGGGAATTACAATGAGCAGTTCTTC.

CDR3 region: CASSQDRVYEQYF. CDR3 coding DNA: TGCGCCAGCAGCCAAGATCGGGTCTACGAGCAGTACTTC. The chain uses TRBV4-1 and TRBJ2-7; D is ambiguous. V gave up 0 bases and J gave up 3 bases, with 6 bases separating them. Germline V gives CDR1 MGHRA, CDR2 YSYEKL. This CDR3 is built from 13 residues.

This clone was picked up many times. The V and J genes are TRBV27 and TRBJ2-1, with TRBD1 matching over 11 bases. The germline gives CDR1 MNHEY, CDR2 SMNVEV (reference sequence). J lost 9 bases, V lost 6 bases, and 10 bases had no gene match. The CDR3 has 15 residues. As DNA, the CDR3 is TGTGCCAGCAGCCTCTATCCGGGGACAGGGGGTGAGCAGTTCTTC. This encodes CASSLYPGTGGEQFF.